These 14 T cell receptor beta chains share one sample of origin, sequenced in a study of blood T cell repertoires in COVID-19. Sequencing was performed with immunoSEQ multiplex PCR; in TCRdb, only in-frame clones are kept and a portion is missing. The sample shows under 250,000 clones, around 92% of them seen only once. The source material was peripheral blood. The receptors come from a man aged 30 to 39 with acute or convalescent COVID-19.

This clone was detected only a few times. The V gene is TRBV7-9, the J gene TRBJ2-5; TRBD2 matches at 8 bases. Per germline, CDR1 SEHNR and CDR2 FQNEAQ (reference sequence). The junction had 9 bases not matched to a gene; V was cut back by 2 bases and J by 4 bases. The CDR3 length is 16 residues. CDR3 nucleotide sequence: TGTGCCAGCAGCTTATACGGGGCTAGCGGGCGAGAGACCCAGTACTTC. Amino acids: CASSLYGASGRETQYF.

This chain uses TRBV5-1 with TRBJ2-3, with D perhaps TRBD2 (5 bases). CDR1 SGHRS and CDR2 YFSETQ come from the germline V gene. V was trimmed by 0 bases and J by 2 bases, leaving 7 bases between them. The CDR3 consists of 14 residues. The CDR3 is CASSLVGATDTQYF. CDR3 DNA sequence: TGCGCCAGCAGCTTGGTGGGAGCCACAGATACGCAGTATTTT.

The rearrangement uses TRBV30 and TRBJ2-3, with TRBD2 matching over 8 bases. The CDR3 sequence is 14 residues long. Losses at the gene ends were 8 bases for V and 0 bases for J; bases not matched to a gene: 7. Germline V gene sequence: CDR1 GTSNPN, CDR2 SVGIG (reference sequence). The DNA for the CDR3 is TGTGCCCGGGGGTCTAGCGGGAGCACAGATACGCAGTATTTT. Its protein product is CARGSSGSTDTQYF.

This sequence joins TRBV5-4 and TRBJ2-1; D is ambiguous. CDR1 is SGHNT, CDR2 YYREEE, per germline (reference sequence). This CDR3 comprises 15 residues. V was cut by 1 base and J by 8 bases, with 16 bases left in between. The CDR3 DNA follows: TGTGCCAGCAGCTTGTACCCCCCGACTTTACATGAGCAGTTCTTC. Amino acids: CASSLYPPTLHEQFF.

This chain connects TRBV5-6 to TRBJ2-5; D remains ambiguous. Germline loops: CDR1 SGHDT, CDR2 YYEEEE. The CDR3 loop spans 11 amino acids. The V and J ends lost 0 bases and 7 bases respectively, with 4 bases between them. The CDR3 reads CASSLDGTQYF. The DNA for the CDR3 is TGTGCCAGCAGCTTGGACGGGACCCAGTACTTC.

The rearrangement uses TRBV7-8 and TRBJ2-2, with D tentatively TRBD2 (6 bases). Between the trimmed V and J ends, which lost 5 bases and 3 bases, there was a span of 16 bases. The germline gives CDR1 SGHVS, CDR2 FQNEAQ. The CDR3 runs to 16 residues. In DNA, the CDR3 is TGTGCCAGCAGCCCGGCGGGGCGAAGGTACACCGGGGAGCTGTTTTTT. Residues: CASSPAGRRYTGELFF. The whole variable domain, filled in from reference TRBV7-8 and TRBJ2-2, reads GAGVSQSPRYKVAKRGQDVALRCDPISGHVSLFWYQQALGQGPEFLTYFQNEAQLDKSGLPSDRFFAERPEGSVSTLKIQRTQQEDSAVYLCASSPAGRRYTGELFFGEGSRLTVL.

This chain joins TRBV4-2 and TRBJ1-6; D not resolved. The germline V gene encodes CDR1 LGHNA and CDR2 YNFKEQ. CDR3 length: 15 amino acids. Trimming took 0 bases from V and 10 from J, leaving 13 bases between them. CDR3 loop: CASSQERISGSPLHF. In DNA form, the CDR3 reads TGTGCCAGCAGCCAAGAAAGAATTTCCGGGTCACCCCTCCACTTT.

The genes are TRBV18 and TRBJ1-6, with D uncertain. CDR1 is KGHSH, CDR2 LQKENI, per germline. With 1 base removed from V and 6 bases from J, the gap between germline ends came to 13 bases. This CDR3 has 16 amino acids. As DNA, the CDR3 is TGTGCCAGCTCACCACTCCCTAGGAATATTAATTCACCCCTCCACTTT. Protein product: CASSPLPRNINSPLHF.

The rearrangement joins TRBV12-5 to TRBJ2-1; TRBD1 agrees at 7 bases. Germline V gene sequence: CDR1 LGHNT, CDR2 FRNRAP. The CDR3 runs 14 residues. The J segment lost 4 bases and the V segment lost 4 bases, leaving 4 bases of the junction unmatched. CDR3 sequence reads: CASGSGTVYNEQFF. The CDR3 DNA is TGTGCTAGTGGTTCCGGGACAGTGTACAATGAGCAGTTCTTC.

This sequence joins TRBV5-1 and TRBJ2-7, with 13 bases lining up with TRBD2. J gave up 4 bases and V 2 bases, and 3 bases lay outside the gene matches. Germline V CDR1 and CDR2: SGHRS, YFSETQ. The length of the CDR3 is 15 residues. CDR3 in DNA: TGCGCCAGCAGCTTCCTGACTAGCGGGGGGTACGAGCAGTACTTC. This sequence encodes CASSFLTSGGYEQYF.

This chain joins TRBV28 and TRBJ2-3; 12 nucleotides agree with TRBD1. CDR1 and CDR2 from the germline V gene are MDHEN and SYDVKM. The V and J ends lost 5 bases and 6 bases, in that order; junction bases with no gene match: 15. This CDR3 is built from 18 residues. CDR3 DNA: TGTGCCAGCAGTCCTCAGGGACAGGGGGCGTCAGTAACGGATACGCAGTATTTT. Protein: CASSPQGQGASVTDTQYF.

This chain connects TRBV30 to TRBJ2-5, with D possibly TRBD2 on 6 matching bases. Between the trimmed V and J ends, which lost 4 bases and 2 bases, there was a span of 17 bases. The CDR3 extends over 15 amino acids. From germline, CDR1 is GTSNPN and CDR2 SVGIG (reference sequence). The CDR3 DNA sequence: TGTGCCTGGATGATGTTCTTCGGGGGACAAGAGACCCAGTACTTC. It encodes CAWMMFFGGQETQYF.

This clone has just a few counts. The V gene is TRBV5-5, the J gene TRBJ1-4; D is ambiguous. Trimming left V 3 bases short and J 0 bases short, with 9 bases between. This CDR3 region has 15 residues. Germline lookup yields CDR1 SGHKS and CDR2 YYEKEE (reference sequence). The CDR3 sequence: CASSSGMATNEKLFF. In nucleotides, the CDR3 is TGTGCCAGCAGCTCGGGTATGGCAACTAATGAAAAACTGTTTTTT.

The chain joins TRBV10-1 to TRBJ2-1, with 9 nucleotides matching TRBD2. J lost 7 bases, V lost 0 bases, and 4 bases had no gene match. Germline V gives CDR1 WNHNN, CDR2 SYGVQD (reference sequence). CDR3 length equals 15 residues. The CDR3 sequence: CASSESSLAGNEQFF. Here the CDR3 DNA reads TGCGCCAGCAGTGAGTCGAGTCTAGCGGGGAATGAGCAGTTCTTC.